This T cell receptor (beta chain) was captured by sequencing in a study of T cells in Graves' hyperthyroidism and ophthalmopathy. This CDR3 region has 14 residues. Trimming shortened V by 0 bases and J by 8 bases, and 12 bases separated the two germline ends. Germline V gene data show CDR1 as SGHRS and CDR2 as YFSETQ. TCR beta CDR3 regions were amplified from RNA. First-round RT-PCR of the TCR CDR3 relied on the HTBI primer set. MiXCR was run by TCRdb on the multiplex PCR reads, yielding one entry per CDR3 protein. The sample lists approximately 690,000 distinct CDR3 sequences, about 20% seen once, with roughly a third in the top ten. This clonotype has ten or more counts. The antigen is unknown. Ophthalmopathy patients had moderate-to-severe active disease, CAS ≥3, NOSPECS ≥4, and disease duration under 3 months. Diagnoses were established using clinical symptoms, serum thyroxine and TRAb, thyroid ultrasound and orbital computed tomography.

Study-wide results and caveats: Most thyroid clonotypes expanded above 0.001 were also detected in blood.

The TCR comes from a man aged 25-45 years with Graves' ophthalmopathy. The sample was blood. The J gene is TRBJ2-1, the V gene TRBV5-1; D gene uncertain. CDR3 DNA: TGCGCCAGCAGCTTGGAGTCCAGATCGGATGAGCAGTTCTTC. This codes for CASSLESRSDEQFF.